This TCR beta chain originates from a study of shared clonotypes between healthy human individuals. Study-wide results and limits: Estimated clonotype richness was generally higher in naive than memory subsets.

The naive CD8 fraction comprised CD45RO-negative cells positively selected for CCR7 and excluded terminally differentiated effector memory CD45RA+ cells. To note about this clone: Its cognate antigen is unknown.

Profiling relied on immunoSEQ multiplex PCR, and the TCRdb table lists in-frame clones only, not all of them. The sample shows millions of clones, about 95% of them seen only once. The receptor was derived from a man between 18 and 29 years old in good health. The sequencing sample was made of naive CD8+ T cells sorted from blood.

This CDR3 is CASSPEGVDNEKLFF. The CDR3 DNA reads TGCGCCAGCAGCCCAGAGGGGGTAGATAATGAAAAACTGTTTTTT. The chain links TRBV4-3 to TRBJ1-4, with D possibly being TRBD1 (6 bases). The germline V and J ends were trimmed by 4 bases and 4 bases, with 13 bases remaining between them. CDR3 length: 15 amino acids. The germline V gene encodes CDR1 LGHNA and CDR2 YSLEER.